The 22 T cell receptor beta chains given below trace back to one sample, sequenced in a study of Ad26.COV2.S vaccination and SARS-CoV-2 variants. Only in-frame clones appear in the TCRdb table, and some are missing; sequencing was by immunoSEQ multiplex PCR. The table shows hundreds of thousands of clones, with 75% to 95% occurring only once. Indicated treatment: roughly 18 received Ad26.COV2.S at low or high dose, single or two shots; 5 received placebo; per-sample allocation not given. Sample collection was performed on day 63 after the first vaccine or placebo injection. The source material was peripheral blood, sampled in a trial of Ad26.COV2.S vaccine versus placebo. The receptor source for this set is a person between 18 and 59 years old who received the Ad26.COV2.S COVID-19 vaccine or a placebo.

The V and J genes are TRBV9 and TRBJ2-2, with 16 bases aligning to TRBD2. V was pared by 0 bases and J by 5 bases, with 7 bases of the junction left unmatched. The CDR3 loop spans 19 amino acids. In germline, CDR1 is SGDLS, CDR2 YYNGEE. CDR3 bases: TGTGCCAGCAGCGTAGGGGGACTAGCGGGAGGGCCTCGTACCGGGGAGCTGTTTTTT. It encodes CASSVGGLAGGPRTGELFF. Based on the CDR3 plus reference TRBV9 and TRBJ2-2, the full variable domain is DSGVTQTPKHLITATGQRVTLRCSPRSGDLSVYWYQQSLDQGLQFLIQYYNGEERAKGNILERFSAQQFPDLHSELNLSSLELGDSALYFCASSVGGLAGGPRTGELFFGEGSRLTVL.

For the CDR3, the DNA is TGTGCCAGTAACCCTGCACAGGGCGCGAATTCACCCCTCCACTTT. It translates to CASNPAQGANSPLHF. The rearrangement links TRBV28 to TRBJ1-6, with a possible D match to TRBD1 (6 bases). This CDR3 has 15 residues. With 9 bases removed from V and 7 bases from J, the gap between germline ends came to 19 bases. Germline assignment: CDR1 MDHEN and CDR2 SYDVKM.

The table lists this clone with a count of one. This chain uses TRBV9 with TRBJ1-3; 7 nucleotides agree with TRBD1. Trimming took 2 bases from V and 0 from J; bases not matched to a gene: 2. The CDR3 has 15 residues. The germline V gene encodes CDR1 SGDLS and CDR2 YYNGEE. The CDR3 coding sequence is TGTGCCAGCAGCGTCGGACAGGCCTCTGGAAACACCATATATTTT. This sequence encodes CASSVGQASGNTIYF.

Notes on this clone: Different DNA sequences within this sample yield the same CDR3. The chain is built from TRBV7-2 and TRBJ2-7; no definite D call. Trimming removed 5 bases from V and 0 bases from J, with 2 bases in between. Germline V gene data show CDR1 as SGHTA and CDR2 as FQGNSA. The CDR3 contains 11 residues. CDR3 in amino acids: CASSLSYEQYF. The DNA of the CDR3 is TGTGCCAGCAGCCTCTCCTACGAGCAGTACTTC.

The chain couples TRBV30 to TRBJ2-7; 10 nucleotides agree with TRBD2. V lost 6 bases to trimming and J lost 6 bases; unmatched junction nucleotides: 11. The CDR3 runs 14 residues. Per the germline V gene, CDR1 is GTSNPN and CDR2 is SVGIG (reference sequence). In nucleotides, the CDR3 is TGTGCCTGTCAAGCTAGCGGGAGAGGTCGCGAGCAGTACTTC. This gives the protein CACQASGRGREQYF.

This CDR3 reads CASSTLGVRPYNEQFF. CDR3 in DNA: TGTGCCAGTAGTACCCTGGGAGTGCGACCCTACAATGAGCAGTTCTTC. The V call is TRBV19, the J call TRBJ2-1; TRBD2 might be the D (5 bases). Trimming took off 4 bases at V and 2 bases at J, with 15 bases between the two ends. Looked up from germline, CDR1 is LNHDA and CDR2 is SQIVND (reference sequence). The CDR3 runs to 16 residues.

This sequence joins TRBV19 and TRBJ2-5; 10 nucleotides line up with TRBD2. Germline V gives CDR1 LNHDA, CDR2 SQIVND (reference sequence). Trimming cost V 6 bases and J 5 bases; bases outside gene matches: 6. The CDR3 spans 14 residues. The CDR3, as DNA: TGTGCCAGTAGAGCTAGCGGGAGTGGGGAGACCCAGTACTTC. Its protein product is CASRASGSGETQYF.

This clone has just a few counts. The chain couples TRBV11-2 to TRBJ1-1, with D perhaps TRBD1 (6 bases). V was shortened by 0 bases and J by 5 bases, with 13 bases between the two germline ends. Germline V gives CDR1 SGHAT, CDR2 FQNNGV. The CDR3 extends over 15 amino acids. In DNA form, the CDR3 reads TGTGCCAGCAGCTTAGATTTGGGGGGCAGGACTGAAGCTTTCTTT. Amino acids: CASSLDLGGRTEAFF.

The J gene is TRBJ2-7, the V gene TRBV4-3; D call uncertain. V lost 0 bases, J lost 0 bases, and 9 bases lay in between. CDR1 and CDR2 from the germline V gene are LGHNA and YSLEER. The CDR3 length is 15 residues. CDR3 nucleotides: TGCGCCAGCAGCCAAGATCTAGGCAGCTCCTACGAGCAGTACTTC. Translated, it gives CASSQDLGSSYEQYF.

The rearrangement links TRBV11-2 to TRBJ2-3; no definite D call. V lost 5 bases and J 0 bases, leaving 6 bases between the germline ends. The CDR3 is 13 residues long. Germline CDR1 is SGHAT and CDR2 is FQNNGV. The CDR3 here is CASSHRSTDTQYF. CDR3 in DNA: TGTGCCAGCAGCCACCGAAGCACAGATACGCAGTATTTT.

The J gene is TRBJ1-1, the V gene TRBV6-5, with 8 positions matching TRBD1. CDR1 MNHEY and CDR2 SVGAGI come from the germline V gene. Trimming at V came to 6 bases and at J to 6 bases, leaving 9 bases not matched to a gene. The CDR3 has 14 residues. The CDR3 DNA sequence: TGTGCCAGCAGAGGTACAGGGGGAAGGTCTGAAGCTTTCTTT. Its protein product is CASRGTGGRSEAFF.

V and J are TRBV5-6 and TRBJ1-4; 9 nucleotides agree with TRBD1. In germline, CDR1 is SGHDT, CDR2 YYEEEE. The CDR3 is 14 amino acids. Losses at the gene ends were 4 bases for V and 10 bases for J; bases not matched to a gene: 8. CDR3 sequence reads: CASSPQGAQVKLFF. Here the CDR3 DNA reads TGTGCCAGCAGCCCACAGGGGGCGCAGGTAAAACTGTTTTTT.

V and J are TRBV6-2 or TRBV6-3 and TRBJ2-5; 11 nucleotides align to TRBD2. V lost 4 bases, J lost 4 bases, and 8 bases stayed unmatched. This CDR3 has 16 amino acids. Germline V gene lookup returns CDR1 MNHEY and CDR2 SVGEGT. The CDR3 sequence: CASSLLAGARGETQYF. The DNA for the CDR3 is TGTGCCAGCAGTTTACTAGCGGGAGCTCGGGGAGAGACCCAGTACTTC.

The chain carries TRBV5-4 and TRBJ2-1, with D unclear. CDR3 size: 15 residues. Germline assignment: CDR1 SGHNT and CDR2 YYREEE (reference sequence). The V end lost 0 bases, the J end lost 4 bases, and 11 bases lay between the germline ends. The chain's CDR3 is CASSLALADYNEQFF. The CDR3 DNA reads TGTGCCAGCAGCTTGGCACTGGCAGATTACAATGAGCAGTTCTTC.

This sequence joins TRBV30 and TRBJ2-7; 9 bases agree with TRBD2. Germline V lookup: CDR1 GTSNPN, CDR2 SVGIG (reference sequence). The CDR3 consists of 13 residues. Germline trimming cut 3 bases from V and 5 bases from J; bases unmatched to any gene: 5. CDR3 bases: TGTGCCTGGAGAAATAGCGGGAGCCACGAGCAGTACTTC. This gives the protein CAWRNSGSHEQYF.

The chain uses TRBV3-1 (or the pseudogene TRBV3-2) and TRBJ2-1; 10 bases line up with TRBD1. From germline, CDR1 is LGHDT and CDR2 YNNKEL (reference sequence). The ends lost 1 base at V and 4 bases at J; junction bases unmatched: 7. This CDR3 contains 17 residues. The CDR3 bases are TGTGCCAGCAGCCAAGTACGGACAGGGGGATATTACAATGAGCAGTTCTTC. Amino acid sequence: CASSQVRTGGYYNEQFF.

This chain uses TRBV3-1 (or the pseudogene TRBV3-2) with TRBJ2-2; no definite D call. This CDR3 is 15 amino acids long. CDR1 is LGHDT and CDR2 is YNNKEL in the germline V gene (reference sequence). Trimming pared 1 base from V and 6 bases from J, leaving 12 bases between. The CDR3 loop is CASSQGVATAGELFF. CDR3 nucleotides: TGTGCCAGCAGCCAAGGGGTGGCTACGGCCGGGGAGCTGTTTTTT.

The chain recombines TRBV28 with TRBJ1-3; D unclear. This CDR3 has 16 residues. Germline V gene data show CDR1 as MDHEN and CDR2 as SYDVKM. Trimming left V 3 bases short and J 1 base short, with 13 bases between. The CDR3 sequence is CASSLEGSPSGNTIYF. CDR3 coding DNA: TGTGCCAGCAGTTTGGAAGGCAGCCCGTCTGGAAACACCATATATTTT.

The chain has TRBV10-3 and TRBJ2-6, with D possibly being TRBD1 (6 bases). This CDR3 has 16 residues. Looked up from germline, CDR1 is ENHRY and CDR2 is SYGVKD. Trimming removed 4 bases at V and 1 base at J, with 11 bases between. Written as DNA, the CDR3 is TGTGCCATCAGTGTAGGGGGAAGGTCTGGGGCCAACGTCCTGACTTTC. Residues: CAISVGGRSGANVLTF.

The gene calls are TRBV6-2 or TRBV6-3 and TRBJ2-2, with 7 nucleotides matching TRBD2. CDR3 size: 16 residues. Germline lookup yields CDR1 MNHEY and CDR2 SVGEGT. V was pared by 2 bases and J by 1 base, with 4 bases of the junction left unmatched. CDR3 coding DNA: TGTGCCAGCAGTTACGGCCCTAGCGGGAACACCGGGGAGCTGTTTTTT. Translated: CASSYGPSGNTGELFF.

This chain links TRBV19 with TRBJ1-4; D possibly corresponds to TRBD1 (5 bases). This CDR3 spans 17 amino acids. The V and J ends lost 3 bases and 3 bases respectively, with 17 bases between them. The germline V gene has CDR1 LNHDA and CDR2 SQIVND (reference sequence). Here the CDR3 DNA reads TGTGCCAGTAGTATCGAATTCCGGGGCGCATCTAATGAAAAACTGTTTTTT. It encodes CASSIEFRGASNEKLFF.

The chain recombines TRBV29-1 with TRBJ2-7; 11 bases agree with TRBD2. CDR1 is SQVTM and CDR2 is ANQGSEA in the germline V gene. The CDR3 length is 18 residues. V shed 0 bases and J 4 bases; nucleotides not matched to a gene: 14. CDR3 in amino acids: CSVEDYGPTSGNKYEQYF. The CDR3 DNA is TGCAGCGTTGAAGATTATGGACCGACTAGCGGGAATAAGTACGAGCAGTACTTC.